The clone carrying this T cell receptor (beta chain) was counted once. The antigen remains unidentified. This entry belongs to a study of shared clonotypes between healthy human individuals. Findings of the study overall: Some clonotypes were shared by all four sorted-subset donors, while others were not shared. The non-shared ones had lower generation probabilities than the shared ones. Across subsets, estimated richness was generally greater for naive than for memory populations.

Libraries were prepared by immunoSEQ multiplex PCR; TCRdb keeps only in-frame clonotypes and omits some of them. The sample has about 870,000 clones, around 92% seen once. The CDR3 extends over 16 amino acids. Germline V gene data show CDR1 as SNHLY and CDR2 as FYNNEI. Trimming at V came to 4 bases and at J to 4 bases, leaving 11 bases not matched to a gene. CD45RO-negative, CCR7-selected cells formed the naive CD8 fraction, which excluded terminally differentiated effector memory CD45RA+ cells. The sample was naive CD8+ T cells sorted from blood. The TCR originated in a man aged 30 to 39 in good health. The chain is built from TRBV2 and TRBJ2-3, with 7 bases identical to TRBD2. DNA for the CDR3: TGTGCCAGCAGTGGAAGGGGACTAATTTCGGCAGATACGCAGTATTTT. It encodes CASSGRGLISADTQYF.